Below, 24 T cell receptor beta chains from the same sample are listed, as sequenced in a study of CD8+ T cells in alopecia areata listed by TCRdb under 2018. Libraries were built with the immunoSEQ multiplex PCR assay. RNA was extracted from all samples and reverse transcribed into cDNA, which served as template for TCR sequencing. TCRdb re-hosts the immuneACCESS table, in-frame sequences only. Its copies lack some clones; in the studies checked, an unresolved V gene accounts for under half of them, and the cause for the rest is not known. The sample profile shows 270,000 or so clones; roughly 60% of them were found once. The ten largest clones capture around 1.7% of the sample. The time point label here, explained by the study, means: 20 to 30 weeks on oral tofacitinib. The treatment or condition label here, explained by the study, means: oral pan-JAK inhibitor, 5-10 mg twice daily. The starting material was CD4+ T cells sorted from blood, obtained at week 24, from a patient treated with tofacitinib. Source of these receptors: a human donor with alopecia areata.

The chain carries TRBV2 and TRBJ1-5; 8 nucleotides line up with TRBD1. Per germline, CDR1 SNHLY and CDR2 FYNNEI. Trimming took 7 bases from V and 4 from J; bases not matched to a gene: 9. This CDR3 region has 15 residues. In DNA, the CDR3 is TGTGCCAGCACCGGACAGGGAAGTTGGAATCAGCCCCAGCATTTT. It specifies CASTGQGSWNQPQHF.

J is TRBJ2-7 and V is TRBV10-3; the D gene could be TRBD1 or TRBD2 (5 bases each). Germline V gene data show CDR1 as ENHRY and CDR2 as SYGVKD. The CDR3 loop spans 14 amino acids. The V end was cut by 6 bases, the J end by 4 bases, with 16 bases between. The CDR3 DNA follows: TGTGCCATCAGCTCGGGACGGCTTCCTTACGAGCAGTACTTC. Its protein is CAISSGRLPYEQYF.

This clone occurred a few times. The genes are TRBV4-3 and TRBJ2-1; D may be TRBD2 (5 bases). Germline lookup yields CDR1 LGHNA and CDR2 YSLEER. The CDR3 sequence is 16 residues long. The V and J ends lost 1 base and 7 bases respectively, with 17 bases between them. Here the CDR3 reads CASSQGLASLRNEQFF. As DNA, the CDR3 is TGCGCCAGCAGCCAAGGGCTAGCAAGTCTCAGAAATGAGCAGTTCTTC.

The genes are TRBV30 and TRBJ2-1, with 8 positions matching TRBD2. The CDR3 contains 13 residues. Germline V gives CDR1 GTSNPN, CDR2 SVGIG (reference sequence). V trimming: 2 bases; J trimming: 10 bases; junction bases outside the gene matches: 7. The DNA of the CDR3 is TGTGCCTGGAGTTCGAAGCGGGGGCTAGAGCAGTTCTTC. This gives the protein CAWSSKRGLEQFF.

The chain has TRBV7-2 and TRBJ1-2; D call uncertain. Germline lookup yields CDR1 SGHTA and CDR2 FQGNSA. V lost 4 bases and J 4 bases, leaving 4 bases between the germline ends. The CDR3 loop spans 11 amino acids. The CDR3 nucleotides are TGTGCCAGCAGCTCCGCCTATGGCTACACCTTC. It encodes CASSSAYGYTF. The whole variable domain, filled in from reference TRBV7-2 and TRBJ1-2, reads GAGVSQSPSNKVTEKGKDVELRCDPISGHTALYWYRQSLGQGLEFLIYFQGNSAPDKSGLPSDRFSAERTGGSVSTLTIQRTQQEDSAVYLCASSSAYGYTFGSGTRLTVV.

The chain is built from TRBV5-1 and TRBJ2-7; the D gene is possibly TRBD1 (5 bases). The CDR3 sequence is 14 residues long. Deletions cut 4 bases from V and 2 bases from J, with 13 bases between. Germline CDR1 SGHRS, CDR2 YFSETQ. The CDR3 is CASSSSQGPYEQYF. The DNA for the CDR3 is TGCGCCAGCAGCAGTAGCCAGGGCCCCTACGAGCAGTACTTC.

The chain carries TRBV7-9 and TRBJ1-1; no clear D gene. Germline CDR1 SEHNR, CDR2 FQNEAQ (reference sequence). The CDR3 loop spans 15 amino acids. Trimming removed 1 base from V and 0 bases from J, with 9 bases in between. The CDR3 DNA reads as TGTGCCAGCAGCTTAGAAGGGAGGATGAACACTGAAGCTTTCTTT. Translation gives CASSLEGRMNTEAFF.

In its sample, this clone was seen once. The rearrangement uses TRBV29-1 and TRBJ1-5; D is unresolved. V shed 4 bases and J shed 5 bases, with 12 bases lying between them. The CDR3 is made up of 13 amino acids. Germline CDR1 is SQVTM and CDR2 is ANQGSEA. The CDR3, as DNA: TGCAGCGTTGCCACCGAAATCTATCAGCCCCAGCATTTT. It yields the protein CSVATEIYQPQHF.

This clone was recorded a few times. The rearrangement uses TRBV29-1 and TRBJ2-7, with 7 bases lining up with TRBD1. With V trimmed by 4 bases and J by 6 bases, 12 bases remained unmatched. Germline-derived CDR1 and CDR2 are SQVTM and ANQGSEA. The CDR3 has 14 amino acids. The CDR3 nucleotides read TGCAGCGTTGTTCCCCAGACAGGGATTGGCGAGCAGTACTTC. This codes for CSVVPQTGIGEQYF.

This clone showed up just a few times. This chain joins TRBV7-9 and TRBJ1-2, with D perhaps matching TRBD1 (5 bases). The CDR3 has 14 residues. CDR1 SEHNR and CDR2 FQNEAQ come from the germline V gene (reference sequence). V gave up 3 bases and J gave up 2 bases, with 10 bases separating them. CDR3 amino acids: CASSLGRGNYGYTF. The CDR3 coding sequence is TGTGCCAGCAGCTTGGGACGAGGGAACTATGGCTACACCTTC.

CDR3 loop: CASSQGLAGGQTQYF. The DNA of the CDR3 is TGCGCCAGCAGCCAAGGGCTAGCGGGGGGGCAGACCCAGTACTTC. This chain joins TRBV4-3 and TRBJ2-5; 12 nucleotides align to TRBD2. Germline values: CDR1 LGHNA, CDR2 YSLEER. V shed 1 base and J 6 bases; nucleotides not matched to a gene: 3. This CDR3 contains 15 residues.

In DNA, the CDR3 is TGTGCCATCAAGGGACAGGGAAATTCACCCCTCCACTTT. Protein sequence: CAIKGQGNSPLHF. The rearrangement uses TRBV10-3 and TRBJ1-6, with 9 bases identical to TRBD1. V trimming: 7 bases; J trimming: 7 bases; junction bases outside the gene matches: 2. The CDR3 runs 13 residues. Germline V gene lookup returns CDR1 ENHRY and CDR2 SYGVKD.

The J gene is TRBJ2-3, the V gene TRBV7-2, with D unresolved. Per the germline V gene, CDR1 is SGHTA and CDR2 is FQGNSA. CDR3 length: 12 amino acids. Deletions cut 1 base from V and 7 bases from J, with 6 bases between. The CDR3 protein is CASSLVVHTQYF. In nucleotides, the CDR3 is TGTGCCAGCAGCTTAGTCGTCCATACGCAGTATTTT.

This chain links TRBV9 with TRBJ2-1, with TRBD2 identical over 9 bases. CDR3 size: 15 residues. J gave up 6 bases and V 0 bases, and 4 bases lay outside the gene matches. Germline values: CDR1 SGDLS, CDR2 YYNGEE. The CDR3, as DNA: TGTGCCAGCAGCGTAGAGGGACTAGCTTCCAATGAGCAGTTCTTC. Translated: CASSVEGLASNEQFF.

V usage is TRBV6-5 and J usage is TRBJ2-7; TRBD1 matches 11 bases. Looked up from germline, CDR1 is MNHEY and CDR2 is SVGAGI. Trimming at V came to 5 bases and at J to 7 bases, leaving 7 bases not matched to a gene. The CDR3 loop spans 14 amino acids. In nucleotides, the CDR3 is TGTGCCAGCAGTCTGGGACAGGGGGTCAGTGAGCAGTACTTC. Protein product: CASSLGQGVSEQYF.

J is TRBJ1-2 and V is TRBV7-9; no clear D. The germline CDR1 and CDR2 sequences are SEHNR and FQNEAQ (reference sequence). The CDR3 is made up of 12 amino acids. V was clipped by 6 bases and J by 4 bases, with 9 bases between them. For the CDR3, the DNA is TGTGCCAGCAGTAGGACGCGCTATGGCTACACCTTC. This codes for CASSRTRYGYTF.

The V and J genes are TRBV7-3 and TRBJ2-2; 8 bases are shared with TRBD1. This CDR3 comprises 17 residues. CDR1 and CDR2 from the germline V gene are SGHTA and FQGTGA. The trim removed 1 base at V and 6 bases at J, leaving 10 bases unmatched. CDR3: CASSLSPLTGVSGELFF. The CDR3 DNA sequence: TGTGCCAGCAGCTTAAGTCCCCTGACAGGGGTATCCGGGGAGCTGTTTTTT.

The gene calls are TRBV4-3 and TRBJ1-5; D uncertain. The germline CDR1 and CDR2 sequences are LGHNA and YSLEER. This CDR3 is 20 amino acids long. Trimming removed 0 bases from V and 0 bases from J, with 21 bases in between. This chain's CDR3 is CASSQDLPREGPYSNQPQHF. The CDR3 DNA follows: TGCGCCAGCAGCCAAGATTTACCAAGGGAAGGACCTTATAGCAATCAGCCCCAGCATTTT.

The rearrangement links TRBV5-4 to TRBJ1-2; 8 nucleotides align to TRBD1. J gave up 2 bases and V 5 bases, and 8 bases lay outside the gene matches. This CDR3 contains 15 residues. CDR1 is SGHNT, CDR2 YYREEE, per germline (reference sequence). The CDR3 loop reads CASRSGGTGNYGYTF. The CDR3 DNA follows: TGTGCCAGCAGATCAGGGGGGACAGGAAACTATGGCTACACCTTC.

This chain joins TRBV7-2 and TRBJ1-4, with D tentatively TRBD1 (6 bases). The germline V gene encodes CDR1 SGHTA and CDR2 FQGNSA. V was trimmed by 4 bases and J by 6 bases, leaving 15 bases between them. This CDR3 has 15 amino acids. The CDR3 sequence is CASSWTEGIDEKLFF. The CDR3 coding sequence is TGTGCCAGCAGCTGGACAGAGGGAATAGATGAAAAACTGTTTTTT.

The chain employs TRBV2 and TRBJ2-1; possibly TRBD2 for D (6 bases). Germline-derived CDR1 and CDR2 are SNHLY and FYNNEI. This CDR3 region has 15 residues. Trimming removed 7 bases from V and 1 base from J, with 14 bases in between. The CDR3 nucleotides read TGTGCCAGCACCCTTTCGGGGGTTTCCTACAATGAGCAGTTCTTC. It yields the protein CASTLSGVSYNEQFF.

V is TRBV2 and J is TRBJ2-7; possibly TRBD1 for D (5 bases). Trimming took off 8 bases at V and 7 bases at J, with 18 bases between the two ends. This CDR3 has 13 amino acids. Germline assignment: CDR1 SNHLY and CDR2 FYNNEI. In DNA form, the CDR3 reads TGTGCCAGCTGTCCGCAGGGTCTAGGGGAGCAGTACTTC. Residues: CASCPQGLGEQYF.

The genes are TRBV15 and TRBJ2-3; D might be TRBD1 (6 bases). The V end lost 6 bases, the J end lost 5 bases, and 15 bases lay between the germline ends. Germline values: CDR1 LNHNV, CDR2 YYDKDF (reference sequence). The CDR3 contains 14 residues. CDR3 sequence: CATRVQAQGDTQYF. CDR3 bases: TGTGCCACCAGAGTGCAAGCACAGGGAGATACGCAGTATTTT.

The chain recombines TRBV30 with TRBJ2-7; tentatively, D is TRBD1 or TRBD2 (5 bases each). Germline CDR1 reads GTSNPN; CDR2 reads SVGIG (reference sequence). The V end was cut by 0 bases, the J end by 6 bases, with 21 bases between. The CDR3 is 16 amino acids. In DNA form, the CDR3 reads TGTGCCTGGAGTGTACCGGGGCCGACCGCTCTGCTCGAGCAGTACTTC. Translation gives CAWSVPGPTALLEQYF.